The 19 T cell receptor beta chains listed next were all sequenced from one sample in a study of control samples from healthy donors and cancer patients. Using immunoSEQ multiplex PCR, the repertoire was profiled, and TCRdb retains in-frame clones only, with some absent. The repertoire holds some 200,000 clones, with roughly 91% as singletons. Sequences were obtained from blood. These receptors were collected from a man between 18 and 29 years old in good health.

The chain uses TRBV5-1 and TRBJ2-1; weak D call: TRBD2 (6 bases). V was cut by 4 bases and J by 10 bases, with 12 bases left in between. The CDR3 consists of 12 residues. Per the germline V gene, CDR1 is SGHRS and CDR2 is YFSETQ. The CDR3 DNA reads TGCGCCAGCAGCCTGACCGCGGGAGAGCAGTTCTTC. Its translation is CASSLTAGEQFF.

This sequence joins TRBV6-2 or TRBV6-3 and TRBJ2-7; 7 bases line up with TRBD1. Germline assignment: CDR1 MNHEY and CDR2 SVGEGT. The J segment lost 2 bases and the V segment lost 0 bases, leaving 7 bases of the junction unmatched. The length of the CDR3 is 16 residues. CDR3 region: CASSYSISRGTYEQYF. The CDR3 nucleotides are TGTGCCAGCAGTTACTCGATTTCCAGGGGGACCTACGAGCAGTACTTC.

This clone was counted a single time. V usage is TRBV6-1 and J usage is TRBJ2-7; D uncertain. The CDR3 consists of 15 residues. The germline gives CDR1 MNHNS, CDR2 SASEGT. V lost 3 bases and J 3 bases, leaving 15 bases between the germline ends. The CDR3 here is CASSDIGPDLYEQYF. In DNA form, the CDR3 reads TGTGCCAGCAGTGATATCGGCCCGGACCTCTACGAGCAGTACTTC.

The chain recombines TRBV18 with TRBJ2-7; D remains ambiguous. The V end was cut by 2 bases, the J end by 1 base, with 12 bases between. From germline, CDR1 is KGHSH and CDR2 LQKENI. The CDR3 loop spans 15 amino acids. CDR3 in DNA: TGTGCCAGCTCACCATTTGGGGATCCATCCTACGAGCAGTACTTC. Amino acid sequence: CASSPFGDPSYEQYF.

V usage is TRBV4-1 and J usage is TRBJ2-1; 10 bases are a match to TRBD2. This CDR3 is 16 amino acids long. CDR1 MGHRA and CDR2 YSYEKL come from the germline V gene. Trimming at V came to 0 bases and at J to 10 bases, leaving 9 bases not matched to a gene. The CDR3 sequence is CASSQDGSGGAREQFF. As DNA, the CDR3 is TGCGCCAGCAGCCAAGATGGAAGCGGGGGGGCGAGAGAGCAGTTCTTC.

CDR3 coding DNA: TGTGGGTCTGGACAGGCCCAAGAGACCCAGTACTTC. This sequence encodes CGSGQAQETQYF. V gene TRBV12-3 or TRBV12-4 combines with J gene TRBJ2-5; 7 nucleotides align to TRBD1. This CDR3 region has 12 residues.

The CDR3 here is CAWSVDHTGELFF. The CDR3, as DNA: TGTGCCTGGAGTGTGGACCACACCGGGGAGCTGTTTTTT. The gene calls are TRBV30 and TRBJ2-2, with unresolved D. Germline loops: CDR1 GTSNPN, CDR2 SVGIG (reference sequence). There are 13 residues in the CDR3. Trimming pared 0 bases from V and 3 bases from J, leaving 5 bases between.

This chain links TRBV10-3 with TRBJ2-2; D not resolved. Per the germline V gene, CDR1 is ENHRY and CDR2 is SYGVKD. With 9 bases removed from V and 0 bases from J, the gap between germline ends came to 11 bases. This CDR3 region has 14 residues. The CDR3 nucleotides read TGTGCCATATACGACCCAACGAACACCGGGGAGCTGTTTTTT. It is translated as CAIYDPTNTGELFF.

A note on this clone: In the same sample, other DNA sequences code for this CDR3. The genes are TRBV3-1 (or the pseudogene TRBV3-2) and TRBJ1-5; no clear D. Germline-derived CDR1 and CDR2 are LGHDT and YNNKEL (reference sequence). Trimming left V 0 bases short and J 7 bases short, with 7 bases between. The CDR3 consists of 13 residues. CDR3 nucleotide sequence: TGTGCCAGCAGCCAAGATGTGGGGCAGCCCCAGCATTTT. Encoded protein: CASSQDVGQPQHF.

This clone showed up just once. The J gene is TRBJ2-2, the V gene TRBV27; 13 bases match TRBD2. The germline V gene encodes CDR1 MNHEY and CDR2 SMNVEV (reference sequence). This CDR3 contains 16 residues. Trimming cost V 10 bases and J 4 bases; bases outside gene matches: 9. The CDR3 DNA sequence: TGTGCCAAAACTAGCGGGGGGGCCCACGGCACCGGGGAGCTGTTTTTT. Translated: CAKTSGGAHGTGELFF.

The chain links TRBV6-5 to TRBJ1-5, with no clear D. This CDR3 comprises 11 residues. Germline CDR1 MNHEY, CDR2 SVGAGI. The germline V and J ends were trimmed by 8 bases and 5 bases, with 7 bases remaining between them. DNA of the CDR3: TGTGCCAGCGGTAGGGATCAGCCCCAGCATTTT. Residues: CASGRDQPQHF.

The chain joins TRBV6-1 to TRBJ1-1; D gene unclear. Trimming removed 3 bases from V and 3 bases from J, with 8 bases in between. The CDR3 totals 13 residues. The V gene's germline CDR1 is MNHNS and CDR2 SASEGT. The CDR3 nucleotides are TGTGCCAGCAGTGATGGTTGGGACACTGAAGCTTTCTTT. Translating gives CASSDGWDTEAFF.

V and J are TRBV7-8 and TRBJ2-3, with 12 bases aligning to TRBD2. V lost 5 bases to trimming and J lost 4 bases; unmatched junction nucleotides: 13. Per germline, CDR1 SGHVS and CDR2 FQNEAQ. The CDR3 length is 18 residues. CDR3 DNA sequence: TGTGCCAGCAGCCTCCTAGCGGGGGGGCCGGTCCGTCCAGATACGCAGTATTTT. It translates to CASSLLAGGPVRPDTQYF.

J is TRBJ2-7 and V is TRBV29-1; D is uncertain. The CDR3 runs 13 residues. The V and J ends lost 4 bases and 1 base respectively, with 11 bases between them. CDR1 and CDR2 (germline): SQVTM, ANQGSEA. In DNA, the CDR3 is TGCAGCGTTGTAATAGAGTGGTCCTACGAGCAGTACTTC. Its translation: CSVVIEWSYEQYF.

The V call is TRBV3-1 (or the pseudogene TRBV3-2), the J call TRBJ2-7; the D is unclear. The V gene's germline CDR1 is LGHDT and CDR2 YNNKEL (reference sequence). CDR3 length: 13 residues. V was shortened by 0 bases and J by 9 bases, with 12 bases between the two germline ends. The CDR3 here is CASSQDLGSSQYF. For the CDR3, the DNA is TGTGCCAGCAGCCAAGATCTTGGGTCTTCGCAGTACTTC.

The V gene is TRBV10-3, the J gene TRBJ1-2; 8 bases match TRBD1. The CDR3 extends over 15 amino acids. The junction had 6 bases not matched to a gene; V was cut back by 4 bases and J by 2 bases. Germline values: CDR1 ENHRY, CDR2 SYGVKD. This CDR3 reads CAISGWDRKNYGYTF. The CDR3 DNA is TGTGCCATCAGTGGGTGGGACAGGAAGAACTATGGCTACACCTTC.

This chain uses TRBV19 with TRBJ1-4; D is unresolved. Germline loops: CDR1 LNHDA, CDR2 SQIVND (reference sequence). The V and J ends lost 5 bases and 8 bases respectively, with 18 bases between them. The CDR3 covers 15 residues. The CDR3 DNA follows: TGTGCCAGTAGTCTAGGCGACGGGGATAGGGAAAAACTGTTTTTT. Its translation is CASSLGDGDREKLFF. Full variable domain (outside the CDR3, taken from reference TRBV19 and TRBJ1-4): DGGITQSPKYLFRKEGQNVTLSCEQNLNHDAMYWYRQDPGQGLRLIYYSQIVNDFQKGDIAEGYSVSREKKESFPLTVTSAQKNPTAFYLCASSLGDGDREKLFFGSGTQLSVL.

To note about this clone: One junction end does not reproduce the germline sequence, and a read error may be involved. This chain's CDR3 is CASSSTFGTSGGARVF. The CDR3 nucleotides read TGTGCCAGCAGTTCCACCTTCGGGACTAGCGGGGGCGCCAGGGTCTTC. The chain combines TRBV6-5 with TRBJ2-1, with 14 positions matching TRBD2. This CDR3 comprises 16 residues. CDR1 is MNHEY, CDR2 SVGAGI, per germline.

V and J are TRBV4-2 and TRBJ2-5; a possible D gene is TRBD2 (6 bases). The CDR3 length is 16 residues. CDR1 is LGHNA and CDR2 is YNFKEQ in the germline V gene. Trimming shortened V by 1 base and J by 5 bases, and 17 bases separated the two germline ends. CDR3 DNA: TGTGCCAGCAGCCAAGTGGCGCCCGAAGGAGGGGAGACCCAGTACTTC. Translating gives CASSQVAPEGGETQYF.